This T cell receptor (beta chain) comes out of a study of naive CD8 T cells in extremely preterm neonates. The study's findings and limits: Preterm neonates shared more CDR3 nucleotide sequences (approximately 2.7%) than older groups.

Blood donors were healthy children aged 16-56 months and healthy nonsmoking adults. Sorting kept Annexin V-negative CD3+CD8+CD45RA+CCR7+ naive T cells. Data came from immunoSEQ multiplex PCR; TCRdb stores just in-frame clones and leaves some out. The data contain 4,000 to 6,500 clones, 95% to 98% of them singletons. Concerning this clone itself: The antigen remains undetermined.

The V and J ends lost 4 bases and 6 bases respectively, with 14 bases between them. The CDR3 length is 14 residues. Germline V gene data show CDR1 as SGHTA and CDR2 as FQGTGA. The V and J genes are TRBV7-3 and TRBJ2-3; D may be TRBD2 (5 bases). Source material: naive CD8+ T cells from blood. This TCR was recovered from a human donor in good health. CDR3 region: CASSYGRVTDTQYF. As DNA, the CDR3 is TGTGCCAGCAGCTACGGGCGGGTAACGGATACGCAGTATTTT.